These T cell receptor beta chains were read from a single sample in a study of long-term antiretroviral therapy in people with HIV. Assay: immunoSEQ multiplex PCR; the TCRdb copy retains only in-frame clones and omits some. The sample carries tens of thousands of clones, about 82% recorded once. This material consisted of unsorted PBMCs, taken 0.8 years after starting antiretroviral therapy. These receptors all come from a woman in her 30s with HIV. Both conserved end residues are part of each CDR3. Each record gives: V gene, D gene, clone size, J gene, CDR3 protein, CDR3 DNA. The D gene is left open where the match is weak. Some rows have no size entry. The others give once, few or many, or a class for an expanded clone.

TRBV19	TRBD1	-	TRBJ2-2	CASRDRVTGELFF	TGTGCCTCTCGGGACAGGGTAACCGGGGAGCTGTTTTTT
TRBV6-5	-	-	TRBJ2-2	CASTKTGANTGELFF	TGTGCCAGTACAAAGACCGGAGCGAACACCGGGGAGCTGTTTTTT
TRBV7-9	-	-	TRBJ1-3	CASSYWPGNTIYF	TGTGCCAGCAGTTACTGGCCGGGAAACACCATATATTTT
TRBV27	TRBD1	-	TRBJ1-2	CASSFLTQGALGYTF	TGTGCCAGCAGTTTCCTAACCCAGGGGGCGCTGGGCTACACCTTC
TRBV7-8	TRBD1	-	TRBJ2-3	CASSGDRGLADTQYF	TGTGCCAGCAGCGGAGACAGGGGATTGGCGGATACGCAGTATTTT
TRBV30	-	-	TRBJ2-2	CAWGAVSRYTGELFF	TGTGCCTGGGGGGCCGTTTCCCGTTACACCGGGGAGCTGTTTTTT
TRBV9	-	-	TRBJ1-6	CASSAGGRTNSPLHF	TGTGCCAGCAGCGCCGGAGGACGGACCAATTCACCCCTCCACTTT
TRBV7-2	TRBD1	-	TRBJ1-2	CASSLAGQTNYGYTF	TGTGCCAGCAGCTTAGCGGGACAGACTAACTATGGCTACACCTTC
TRBV2	-	-	TRBJ2-3	CASRSNTDTQYF	TGTGCCAGCAGATCAAACACAGATACGCAGTATTTT
TRBV10-3	-	-	TRBJ1-5	CAISVDRPGAYSNQPQHF	TGTGCCATCAGTGTCGACAGGCCTGGGGCATATAGCAATCAGCCCCAGCATTTT
TRBV30	-	-	TRBJ2-5	CAWSGWTRQETQYF	TGTGCCTGGAGTGGCTGGACCAGACAAGAGACCCAGTACTTC
TRBV7-2	TRBD2	-	TRBJ2-3	CASSLVSLQRGAGTDTQYF	TGTGCCAGCAGCTTAGTCTCCCTCCAGCGGGGGGCGGGGACAGATACGCAGTATTTT
TRBV5-1	TRBD1	few	TRBJ2-1	CASIASSGTGDYNEQFF	TGCGCCAGCATTGCCTCATCCGGGACAGGGGATTACAATGAGCAGTTCTTC
TRBV4-1	-	-	TRBJ2-1	CASSQGTGYNEQFF	TGCGCCAGCAGCCAAGGGACGGGTTACAATGAGCAGTTCTTC
TRBV6-5	-	-	TRBJ2-7	CASSYATSPHYEQYF	TGTGCCAGCAGTTACGCAACATCACCACACTACGAGCAGTACTTC
TRBV2	-	-	TRBJ2-1	CASSLYNEQFF	TGTGCCAGCAGTTTATACAATGAGCAGTTCTTC
TRBV27	-	-	TRBJ1-4	CASSLERNEKLFF	TGTGCCAGCAGTTTAGAACGGAATGAAAAACTGTTTTTT
TRBV23-1	-	few	TRBJ1-2	CASSHSGTSPYGYTF	TGCGCCAGCAGTCATTCCGGGACCTCACCCTATGGCTACACCTTC
TRBV4-2	-	-	TRBJ2-5	CASSQNPGQGTQYF	TGTGCCAGCAGCCAAAACCCCGGACAAGGGACCCAGTACTTC
TRBV5-1	-	few	TRBJ1-4	CASSLKLRSTANEKLFF	TGCGCCAGCAGCTTAAAATTAAGGAGTACGGCTAATGAAAAACTGTTTTTT
TRBV30	-	-	TRBJ2-1	CAWDLGRSSYNEQFF	TGTGCCTGGGACTTAGGCCGGAGCTCCTACAATGAGCAGTTCTTC
TRBV10-3	TRBD1	once	TRBJ2-5	CAISEQGATRETQYF	TGTGCCATCAGTGAGCAGGGGGCTACCAGGGAGACCCAGTACTTC
TRBV9	TRBD1	-	TRBJ1-5	CASSVGVTGGNQPQHF	TGTGCCAGCAGCGTAGGAGTTACAGGGGGAAATCAGCCCCAGCATTTT
TRBV5-1	-	-	TRBJ2-3	CASSSDRVYISSTDTQYF	TGCGCCAGCAGCTCGGATCGGGTGTACATTTCTAGCACAGATACGCAGTATTTT
TRBV7-9	TRBD2	-	TRBJ2-5	CASHYSGGGETQYF	TGTGCCAGCCACTACTCTGGGGGGGGAGAGACCCAGTACTTC
TRBV4-2	-	-	TRBJ2-4	CASSQEAVPIQYF	TGTGCCAGCAGCCAAGAGGCGGTCCCTATTCAGTACTTC